This is a list of T cell receptor beta chains from one sample in a study of shared clonotypes between healthy human individuals. Sequenced by immunoSEQ multiplex PCR; TCRdb stores in-frame clones only, minus some. Among approximately 530,000 clones, 95% to 97% were seen once, and the ten largest hold about 0.06%. Material: naive CD4+ T cells sorted from blood. The receptors come from a woman aged 25-40 years in good health. CDR3s include the opening cysteine and the closing phenylalanine or tryptophan.

J,V,CDR3
TRBJ2-3,TRBV19,CASSVSTDTQYF
TRBJ1-5,TRBV27,CASSYRGLGNQPQHF
TRBJ1-1,TRBV2,CASRRGAEAFF
TRBJ2-1,TRBV29-1,CSVDWQPEIYNEQFF
TRBJ2-1,TRBV27,CASRRDRVKNEQFF
TRBJ1-5,TRBV4-1,CASSQGDLSNQPQHF
TRBJ2-7,TRBV5-1,CASSPPTAYEQYF
TRBJ1-1,TRBV18,CASSPFRWGVRNTEAFF
TRBJ2-7,TRBV19,CASSSNQKLAGETYEQYF
TRBJ1-5,TRBV11-2,CASSFAGGQPQHF
TRBJ2-5,TRBV19,CATRGGTETQYF
TRBJ1-5,TRBV5-6,CASSSTIQGTGNQPQHF
TRBJ2-1,TRBV29-1,CSVGPGGSGEQFF
TRBJ2-7,TRBV11-3,CASSLRWTGTSYEQYF
TRBJ2-7,TRBV10-1,CASSASGRFHEQYF
TRBJ1-1,TRBV5-6,CASSSPGQGAFF
TRBJ2-1,TRBV4-1,CASSHAPGTSDIDEQFF
TRBJ1-3,TRBV5-1,CASSLEGQGVGGNTIYF
TRBJ2-3,TRBV7-2,CASSLVTGSGSDTQYF
TRBJ1-1,TRBV11-3,CASSLEGADTEAFF
TRBJ1-1,TRBV11-3,CASSQGQNTEAFF
TRBJ2-6,TRBV7-3,CASSGSNSGANVLTF
TRBJ2-7,TRBV5-1,CASSLGGRGLYEQYF
TRBJ2-7,TRBV2,CASTNGAGLSSYEQYF
TRBJ1-2,TRBV28,CASRGNRGGDGYTF
TRBJ2-7,TRBV7-9,CASSPRGHGDEQYF
TRBJ2-5,TRBV6-4,CASSDTQLTSGRTRYQETQYF
TRBJ1-2,TRBV2,CASSDGDGYGYTF
TRBJ2-4,TRBV19,CASRPRDRGNIQYF
TRBJ2-2,TRBV5-1,CASSLWRNLGTGELFF
TRBJ2-5,TRBV6-5,CASSYSSLQETQYF
TRBJ2-5,TRBV5-1,CASSLDLETQYF
TRBJ2-1,TRBV19,CASSISAGVSYNEQFF
TRBJ2-1,TRBV15,CATSGPRLADANEQFF
TRBJ2-3,TRBV9,CASSVSGTSTDTQYF
TRBJ1-2,TRBV6-6,CASSYSLDRDLTGYTF
TRBJ1-1,TRBV5-1,CASSLDGVHEAFF
TRBJ2-2,TRBV11-3,CASSSGQLRDTGELFF
TRBJ1-3,TRBV19,CASGDSLTGNTIYF